What follows are 27 T cell receptor beta chains derived from one specimen sequenced in a study of follicular helper T cells after annual influenza vaccination. Sequenced by immunoSEQ multiplex PCR; TCRdb stores in-frame clones only, minus some. The sample shows approximately 6,700 clones, roughly 83% of them seen only once. Time point: 2015-2016 season, 7 days after influenza vaccination. Sequencing was performed on CXCR5+ CD38- circulating T follicular helper cells from blood, taken 7 days after influenza vaccination. Described subset: circulating Tfh, non-naive CD4+CXCR5+PD-1+ (ICOS+CD38+ or ICOS-CD38-). These receptors came from an adult who received the influenza vaccine.

The rearrangement joins TRBV29-1 to TRBJ2-5; 7 bases agree with TRBD1. J was trimmed by 4 bases and V by 3 bases; bases with no gene match: 5. This CDR3 spans 13 amino acids. The V gene's germline CDR1 is SQVTM and CDR2 ANQGSEA. DNA for the CDR3: TGCAGCGTTGATTTCTCAGGGGGAGAGACCCAGTACTTC. Translating it yields CSVDFSGGETQYF.

The chain carries TRBV5-1 and TRBJ2-1; D gene unclear. The length of the CDR3 is 16 residues. CDR1 is SGHRS and CDR2 is YFSETQ in the germline V gene. The V end lost 1 base, the J end lost 4 bases, and 15 bases lay between the germline ends. The chain's CDR3 is CASSLYGAGTYNEQFF. The CDR3 region has the DNA TGCGCCAGCAGCTTGTACGGAGCCGGCACTTACAATGAGCAGTTCTTC.

The rearrangement joins TRBV29-1 to TRBJ1-2; no firm D call. CDR1 is SQVTM, CDR2 ANQGSEA, per germline. V was trimmed by 6 bases and J by 2 bases, leaving 7 bases between them. CDR3 length: 11 residues. The CDR3: CSVLANYGYTF. The DNA of the CDR3 is TGCAGCGTCCTTGCCAACTATGGCTACACCTTC. Variable domain in full (rest from reference TRBV29-1 and TRBJ1-2): SAVISQKPSRDICQRGTSLTIQCQVDSQVTMMFWYRQQPGQSLTLIATANQGSEATYESGFVIDKFPISRPNLTFSTLTVSNMSPEDSSIYLCSVLANYGYTFGSGTRLTVV.

As DNA, the CDR3 is TGTGCCAGCAGCCTCAAACCCGGGACGCCAATTTTCTTC. It is translated as CASSLKPGTPIFF. The chain couples TRBV11-3 to TRBJ2-1; perhaps D is TRBD1 or TRBD2 (5 bases each). This CDR3 is 13 amino acids long. Trimming removed 5 bases at V and 16 bases at J, with 21 bases between. Germline CDR1 SGHNT, CDR2 YENEEA. Together with reference TRBV11-3 and TRBJ2-1, the CDR3 gives the full variable domain: EAGVVQSPRYKIIEKKQPVAFWCNPISGHNTLYWYLQNLGQGPELLIRYENEEAVDDSQLPKDRFSAERLKGVDSTLKIQPAELGDSAVYLCASSLKPGTPIFFGPGTRLTVL.

The V and J genes are TRBV19 and TRBJ2-2; D not resolved. The CDR3 totals 15 residues. Germline V gene sequence: CDR1 LNHDA, CDR2 SQIVND (reference sequence). Trimming removed 1 base at V and 4 bases at J, with 10 bases between. CDR3 region: CASSIAARTTGELFF. The CDR3, as DNA: TGTGCCAGTAGTATAGCTGCAAGAACCACCGGGGAGCTGTTTTTT.

The CDR3 protein is CASRGISGANVLTF. CDR3 bases: TGTGCCAGTAGAGGGATCTCTGGGGCCAACGTCCTGACTTTC. The chain links TRBV19 to TRBJ2-6; D unclear. This CDR3 has 14 amino acids. Germline V gene data show CDR1 as LNHDA and CDR2 as SQIVND (reference sequence). Trimming left V 6 bases short and J 0 bases short, with 6 bases between.

The chain is built from TRBV30 and TRBJ1-5, with 7 bases that match TRBD1. The germline V gene encodes CDR1 GTSNPN and CDR2 SVGIG (reference sequence). The CDR3 spans 16 residues. Germline trimming cut 0 bases from V and 0 bases from J; bases unmatched to any gene: 5. The CDR3 bases are TGTGCCTGGAGTGTACGAGGGACAGATAGCAATCAGCCCCAGCATTTT. This encodes CAWSVRGTDSNQPQHF.

The chain joins TRBV19 to TRBJ2-4, with 13 nucleotides matching TRBD2. Germline loops: CDR1 LNHDA, CDR2 SQIVND (reference sequence). The CDR3 contains 15 residues. J gave up 6 bases and V 5 bases, and 4 bases lay outside the gene matches. As DNA, the CDR3 is TGTGCCAGTAGTCCACGGACTAGCGGGAGAAACATTCAGTACTTC. Amino acids: CASSPRTSGRNIQYF.

The rearrangement uses TRBV11-2 and TRBJ2-5; D is ambiguous. Germline CDR1 SGHAT, CDR2 FQNNGV. The CDR3 totals 14 residues. The germline V and J ends were trimmed by 1 base and 1 base, with 7 bases remaining between them. CDR3 amino acids: CASSLAQIQETQYF. The CDR3 DNA reads as TGTGCCAGCAGCTTAGCACAGATCCAAGAGACCCAGTACTTC.

V usage is TRBV7-9 and J usage is TRBJ1-1, with 7 bases that match TRBD1. The CDR3 spans 14 residues. Germline V CDR1 and CDR2: SEHNR, FQNEAQ (reference sequence). V lost 2 bases and J lost 7; bases outside the gene matches: 7. CDR3 protein: CASSLNRGGGEAFF. The CDR3 nucleotides read TGTGCCAGCAGCTTAAACAGGGGAGGCGGTGAAGCTTTCTTT.

The chain combines TRBV2 with TRBJ2-5; the D call may be TRBD1 or TRBD2 (6 bases each). The germline CDR1 and CDR2 sequences are SNHLY and FYNNEI. The CDR3 is made up of 14 amino acids. Trimming shortened V by 5 bases and J by 4 bases, and 14 bases separated the two germline ends. CDR3 in DNA: TGTGCCAGCAGTCAAAGGGGGGCGGGAGAGACCCAGTACTTC. It specifies CASSQRGAGETQYF.

V is TRBV2 and J is TRBJ2-1; D possibly corresponds to TRBD2 (6 bases). The germline V and J ends were trimmed by 4 bases and 9 bases, with 13 bases remaining between them. Germline loops: CDR1 SNHLY, CDR2 FYNNEI. This CDR3 region has 13 residues. The chain's CDR3 is CASSVRESGEQFF. As DNA, the CDR3 is TGTGCCAGCAGTGTTCGGGAGTCGGGTGAGCAGTTCTTC.

This clone was counted a few times. J is TRBJ1-3 and V is TRBV5-1, with D possibly matching TRBD1 (6 bases). V was clipped by 4 bases and J by 4 bases, with 18 bases between them. Germline assignment: CDR1 SGHRS and CDR2 YFSETQ. CDR3 length: 16 residues. CDR3 in amino acids: CASSTTGSTGGNTIYF. The CDR3 DNA follows: TGCGCCAGCAGCACAACTGGTTCTACAGGGGGAAACACCATATATTTT. The complete variable domain, with remaining parts taken from reference TRBV5-1 and TRBJ1-3, reads KAGVTQTPRYLIKTRGQQVTLSCSPISGHRSVSWYQQTPGQGLQFLFEYFSETQRNKGNFPGRFSGRQFSNSRSEMNVSTLELGDSALYLCASSTTGSTGGNTIYFGEGSWLTVV.

CDR3 in amino acids: CAISEMVAGAYEQYF. The CDR3 nucleotides are TGTGCCATCAGTGAAATGGTAGCGGGAGCCTACGAGCAGTACTTC. The chain couples TRBV10-3 to TRBJ2-7, with 9 bases lining up with TRBD2. The trim removed 3 bases at V and 2 bases at J, leaving 5 bases unmatched. This CDR3 has 15 amino acids. CDR1 and CDR2 from the germline V gene are ENHRY and SYGVKD.

The V and J genes are TRBV28 and TRBJ1-1; maybe TRBD1 (5 bases). The ends were cut back, 4 bases at V and 6 bases at J, with 18 bases in the middle. Germline loops: CDR1 MDHEN, CDR2 SYDVKM. The CDR3 covers 15 residues. Written as DNA, the CDR3 is TGTGCCAGCAGTTCAACCGGTGGGACCCGCTCTGAAGCTTTCTTT. It codes for CASSSTGGTRSEAFF.

The gene calls are TRBV11-1 and TRBJ2-1; 10 bases map to TRBD2. J lost 6 bases, V lost 4 bases, and 6 bases had no gene match. The length of the CDR3 is 15 residues. Germline V gene sequence: CDR1 SGHAT, CDR2 FQDESV (reference sequence). The CDR3 sequence is CASSSPGLASNEQFF. The CDR3 DNA follows: TGTGCCAGCAGCTCCCCGGGACTAGCGAGCAATGAGCAGTTCTTC.

This sequence joins TRBV5-1 and TRBJ2-7, with D possibly being TRBD1 or TRBD2 (5 bases each). The CDR3 extends over 14 amino acids. Trimming stripped 2 bases from V and 3 bases from J, with 12 bases between. Germline assignment: CDR1 SGHRS and CDR2 YFSETQ. This chain's CDR3 is CASSFQERGYEQYF. CDR3 bases: TGCGCCAGCAGCTTCCAGGAGAGGGGCTACGAGCAGTACTTC.

V and J are TRBV28 and TRBJ1-5; 7 bases agree with TRBD1. Germline loops: CDR1 MDHEN, CDR2 SYDVKM. V was pared by 5 bases and J by 4 bases, with 8 bases of the junction left unmatched. This CDR3 is built from 15 residues. CDR3 DNA: TGTGCCAGCAGTGAGCTGGACAGGCATAATCAGCCCCAGCATTTT. Protein: CASSELDRHNQPQHF.

V and J are TRBV7-9 and TRBJ2-1; D assignment may be TRBD1 or TRBD2 (5 bases each). The CDR3 consists of 14 residues. In germline, CDR1 is SEHNR, CDR2 FQNEAQ (reference sequence). V gave up 11 bases and J gave up 7 bases, with 21 bases separating them. CDR3 loop: CASLARGAMNEQFF. CDR3 DNA: TGTGCCTCCCTCGCCAGAGGGGCAATGAATGAGCAGTTCTTC.

With respect to this clone: Sequence at one end of the junction differs from germline and may be a read error. The CDR3 region has the DNA TGCGCCAGCAGCACGGGACTAGGACAAGAGGCCCAGTACTTC. Translating it yields CASSTGLGQEAQYF. The chain joins TRBV5-1 to TRBJ2-5; TRBD2 agrees at 8 bases. Per germline, CDR1 SGHRS and CDR2 YFSETQ. The CDR3 is 14 residues long. Using reference TRBV5-1 and TRBJ2-5 for the parts outside the CDR3, the full variable domain is KAGVTQTPRYLIKTRGQQVTLSCSPISGHRSVSWYQQTPGQGLQFLFEYFSETQRNKGNFPGRFSGRQFSNSRSEMNVSTLELGDSALYLCASSTGLGQEAQYFGPGTRLLVL.

The rearrangement uses TRBV5-1 and TRBJ2-1; 12 positions match TRBD2. The V gene end was trimmed by 0 bases and the J gene end by 15 bases; junction bases not matched to a gene: 10. The germline V gene has CDR1 SGHRS and CDR2 YFSETQ. CDR3 length equals 15 residues. The CDR3 bases are TGCGCCAGCAGCTTGGGGACTAGCGGGAATAGGGAACTGTTCTTC. Protein: CASSLGTSGNRELFF.

V and J are TRBV27 and TRBJ1-1; possibly TRBD1 for D (5 bases). This CDR3 region has 15 residues. Trimming removed 5 bases from V and 6 bases from J, with 19 bases in between. Germline loops: CDR1 MNHEY, CDR2 SMNVEV (reference sequence). Here the CDR3 DNA reads TGTGCCAGCAGTGGGACTTGGAGTGGGTTAGCTGAAGCTTTCTTT. Translation: CASSGTWSGLAEAFF.

The rearrangement uses TRBV30 and TRBJ1-4, with 7 nucleotides matching TRBD1. Germline V gene sequence: CDR1 GTSNPN, CDR2 SVGIG (reference sequence). The CDR3 consists of 15 residues. The junction had 10 bases not matched to a gene; V was cut back by 2 bases and J by 7 bases. CDR3 nucleotide sequence: TGTGCCTGGAGTCAAGAAGGGGGCGTCGGTGAAAAACTGTTTTTT. As protein: CAWSQEGGVGEKLFF.

This clone was counted a few times. The chain employs TRBV5-1 and TRBJ1-2; D may be TRBD1 (6 bases). The length of the CDR3 is 16 residues. Germline CDR1 and CDR2: SGHRS and YFSETQ. V lost 4 bases and J 6 bases, leaving 22 bases between the germline ends. The CDR3 sequence: CASSLTGTSLRDGYTF. Written as DNA, the CDR3 is TGCGCCAGCAGCCTCACCGGGACATCCCTCCGGGATGGCTACACCTTC.

This clone was seen once. The rearrangement uses TRBV5-1 and TRBJ1-1; D is unclear. Trimming took off 0 bases at V and 1 base at J, with 13 bases between the two ends. The CDR3 totals 16 residues. Germline CDR1 is SGHRS and CDR2 is YFSETQ. CDR3 sequence (DNA): TGCGCCAGCAGCTTGGTTCCGGGATTGGCGAACACTGAAGCTTTCTTT. This translates into CASSLVPGLANTEAFF.

The chain joins TRBV5-1 to TRBJ2-3; the match to TRBD1 covers 7 bases. This CDR3 contains 15 residues. J gave up 2 bases and V 4 bases, and 7 bases lay outside the gene matches. The germline gives CDR1 SGHRS, CDR2 YFSETQ. Here the CDR3 DNA reads TGCGCCAGCAGCCCGACAGGGTCCTTCACAGATACGCAGTATTTT. Its translation: CASSPTGSFTDTQYF.

V is TRBV19 and J is TRBJ2-3, with 10 bases fitting TRBD1. V was clipped by 4 bases and J by 5 bases; unmatched bases: 3. Germline loops: CDR1 LNHDA, CDR2 SQIVND (reference sequence). The CDR3 is made up of 14 amino acids. CDR3 sequence: CASSRQGAVDTQYF. In DNA form, the CDR3 reads TGTGCCAGTAGTAGACAGGGGGCGGTAGATACGCAGTATTTT.